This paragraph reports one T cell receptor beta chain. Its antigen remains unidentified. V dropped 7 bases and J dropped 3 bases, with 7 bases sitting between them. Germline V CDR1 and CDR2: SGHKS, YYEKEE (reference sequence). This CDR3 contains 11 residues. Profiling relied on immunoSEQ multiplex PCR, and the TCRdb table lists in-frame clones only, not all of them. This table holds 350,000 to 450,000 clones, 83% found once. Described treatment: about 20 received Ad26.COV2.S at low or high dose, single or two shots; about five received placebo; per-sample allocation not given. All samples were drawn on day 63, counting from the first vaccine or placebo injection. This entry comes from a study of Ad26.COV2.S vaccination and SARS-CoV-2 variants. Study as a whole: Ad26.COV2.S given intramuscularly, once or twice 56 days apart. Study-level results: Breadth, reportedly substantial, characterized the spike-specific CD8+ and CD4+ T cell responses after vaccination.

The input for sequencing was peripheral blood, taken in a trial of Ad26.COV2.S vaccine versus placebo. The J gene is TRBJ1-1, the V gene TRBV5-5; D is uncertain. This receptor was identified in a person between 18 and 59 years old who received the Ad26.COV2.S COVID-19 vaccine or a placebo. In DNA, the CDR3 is TGTGCCAGCTGGCAGTACACTGAAGCTTTCTTT. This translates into CASWQYTEAFF.